Below, 27 T cell receptor beta chains from the same sample are listed, as sequenced in a study of tumor and adjacent non-tumor tissue in lung cancer. This sample's RNA came from whole unsorted tissue. The library came from three nested PCR rounds adapted from ARM-PCR protocols. TCRdb re-derived calls from the multiplex PCR reads in MiXCR, one entry per CDR3 protein. The sample has 65,000 to 70,000 distinct CDR3 sequences; roughly 60% are singletons. The sequencing input was lung tumor tissue. The receptors were sampled from a man aged 45-60 years with non-small cell lung cancer.

This chain uses TRBV6-5 with TRBJ2-5; a possible D gene is TRBD2 (5 bases). The CDR3 totals 16 residues. The germline CDR1 and CDR2 sequences are MNHEY and SVGAGI. With 5 bases removed from V and 2 bases from J, the gap between germline ends came to 18 bases. CDR3: CASSRETIGLQETQYF. CDR3 DNA sequence: TGTGCCAGCAGTAGAGAGACTATCGGGTTACAAGAGACCCAGTACTTC.

The V gene is TRBV4-1, the J gene TRBJ2-1; 9 bases are shared with TRBD2. The germline gives CDR1 MGHRA, CDR2 YSYEKL. J was trimmed by 16 bases and V by 0 bases; bases with no gene match: 19. This CDR3 has 17 residues. This chain's CDR3 is CASSQDRGGGADNGHFF. The CDR3, as DNA: TGCGCCAGCAGCCAAGATAGGGGCGGGGGGGCCGACAATGGGCACTTCTTC.

In this sample, this clonotype turned up once. An end of the junction does not agree with germline; a read error may underlie this. J is TRBJ2-3 and V is TRBV11-2; 13 bases agree with TRBD2. The CDR3 totals 16 residues. Germline CDR1 SGHAT, CDR2 FQNNGV. The CDR3 loop reads CASSPTSGRALDKQYF. CDR3 bases: TGTGCCAGCAGCCCTACTAGCGGGAGGGCCCTAGATAAGCAGTATTTT.

The genes are TRBV11-2 and TRBJ2-7; D may be TRBD2 (6 bases). The V gene's germline CDR1 is SGHAT and CDR2 FQNNGV. Deletions cut 6 bases from V and 2 bases from J, with 11 bases between. This CDR3 is 13 amino acids long. The CDR3 loop is CASSRTNTYEQYF. The DNA for the CDR3 is TGTGCCAGCAGTCGGACTAACACCTACGAGCAGTACTTC.

The chain couples TRBV6-5 to TRBJ2-1; D unresolved. With 5 bases removed from V and 0 bases from J, the gap between germline ends came to 11 bases. This CDR3 is built from 15 residues. Germline-derived CDR1 and CDR2 are MNHEY and SVGAGI. CDR3 DNA: TGTGCCAGCAGTACAATCAGAGGCTCCTACAATGAGCAGTTCTTC. This translates into CASSTIRGSYNEQFF.

This clonotype was detected only a few times. A clone one base away is much larger, so this may be a read error. The chain couples TRBV6-5 to TRBJ2-1, with a tentative D call TRBD2 (5 bases). Between the trimmed V and J ends, which lost 6 bases and 1 base, there was a span of 16 bases. The CDR3 has 16 residues. Germline lookup yields CDR1 MNHEY and CDR2 SVGAGI. CDR3 DNA: TGTGCCAGCAGCACTGTCGGGGTTTCTTCCTACAATGAGCAGTTCTTC. It codes for CASSTVGVSSYNEQFF.

About this clonotype itself: A read error may be the cause here, since a much bigger clone is one base away. The chain is built from TRBV7-9 and TRBJ1-1; D gene ambiguous. Looked up from germline, CDR1 is SEHNR and CDR2 is FQNEAQ (reference sequence). The CDR3 is made up of 11 amino acids. V was trimmed by 9 bases and J by 7 bases, leaving 12 bases between them. The CDR3 region has the DNA TGTGCCAGGAGCCCCCAGCTTGAAGCTTTCTTT. Translated, it gives CARSPQLEAFF.

The sample holds many counts of this clonotype. The V gene is TRBV4-1, the J gene TRBJ2-3, with 11 bases that match TRBD2. Germline V gene sequence: CDR1 MGHRA, CDR2 YSYEKL. The CDR3 length is 17 residues. V was pared by 7 bases and J by 3 bases, with 12 bases of the junction left unmatched. The DNA for the CDR3 is TGCGCCAGCATGGTCCTAGCGGGGGGTGTAGGGACAGATACGCAGTATTTT. Protein: CASMVLAGGVGTDTQYF.

A remark on this clonotype: Compared with germline, one end of the junction differs, possibly owing to a read error. J is TRBJ1-6 and V is TRBV11-2; a weak D match, TRBD1 (5 bases). The length of the CDR3 is 16 residues. Per the germline V gene, CDR1 is SGHAT and CDR2 is FQNNGV. The CDR3 nucleotides are TGTGCCAGCAGCTCCTCGGGACGCAACTATAATTCACCACTCCACTTT. The encoded protein is CASSSSGRNYNSPLHF.

The table lists this clonotype with a few counts. The gene calls are TRBV6-6 and TRBJ2-7, with 8 bases that match TRBD2. The CDR3 is 15 residues long. V gave up 7 bases and J gave up 5 bases; unmatched junction bases: 13. Germline loops: CDR1 MNHNY, CDR2 SVGAGI (reference sequence). The CDR3 DNA follows: TGTGCCAGCAACCCAGGGGAGCGGGAGATCCACGAGCAGTACTTC. Protein sequence: CASNPGEREIHEQYF.

This clonotype was detected only a few times. A much larger clone lies one base from this, so it may be a read error. This chain connects TRBV6-5 to TRBJ2-7, with 7 bases identical to TRBD1. Germline V lookup: CDR1 MNHEY, CDR2 SVGAGI. This CDR3 is 12 amino acids long. Losses at the gene ends were 4 bases for V and 3 bases for J; bases not matched to a gene: 0. The CDR3 DNA reads TGTGCCAGCAGTTGGGACAGCTACGAGCAGTACTTC. Encoded protein: CASSWDSYEQYF.

Concerning this clonotype: This could be a read error, since a much larger clone is one nucleotide away. J is TRBJ2-7 and V is TRBV30; 12 bases fit TRBD2. The CDR3 contains 15 residues. Unmatched junction bases numbered 5, after V lost 0 bases and J lost 5 bases. Germline V gene sequence: CDR1 GTSNPN, CDR2 SVGIG (reference sequence). As DNA, the CDR3 is TGTGCCTGGAGTGTAACTAGCGGGGGGAGCCACGAGCAGTACTTC. This gives the protein CAWSVTSGGSHEQYF.

As to this clonotype: One end of the junction varies from germline; a read error may be responsible. The J gene is TRBJ1-6, the V gene TRBV18, with a weak D call TRBD1 (6 bases). Germline-derived CDR1 and CDR2 are KGHSH and LQKENI. The CDR3 runs 13 residues. CDR3 nucleotide sequence: TGTGCCAGGTCACGAGACAGGAATTCACCCCTCCACTTT. This sequence encodes CARSRDRNSPLHF.

Concerning this clonotype: One end of the junction is discordant with germline, which a read error may explain. The chain employs TRBV11-3 and TRBJ2-2; tentatively, D is TRBD2 (6 bases). Germline V gives CDR1 SGHNT, CDR2 YENEEA. There are 14 residues in the CDR3. Here the CDR3 DNA reads TGTGCCAGCAGCCTCAACACGCGGGACGGAGAGCTGCTTTTT. Its translation: CASSLNTRDGELLF. Looking up the rest from reference TRBV11-3 and TRBJ2-2 gives the full variable domain: EAGVVQSPRYKIIEKKQPVAFWCNPISGHNTLYWYLQNLGQGPELLIRYENEEAVDDSQLPKDRFSAERLKGVDSTLKIQPAELGDSAVYLCASSLNTRDGELLFGEGSRLTVL.

On this clonotype itself: A much larger clone is a single base away; this may be a read error. The rearrangement uses TRBV6-6 and TRBJ1-5; D gene ambiguous. The CDR3 sequence is 12 residues long. Germline assignment: CDR1 MNHNY and CDR2 SVGAGI (reference sequence). V dropped 7 bases and J dropped 6 bases, with 10 bases sitting between them. The CDR3 sequence: CASTDVTQPQHF. CDR3 nucleotide sequence: TGTGCCAGCACCGACGTGACTCAGCCCCAGCATTTT.

This clonotype was found many times. V is TRBV5-6 and J is TRBJ2-5; D gene ambiguous. V lost 0 bases to trimming and J lost 2 bases, with 8 bases between them. Looked up from germline, CDR1 is SGHDT and CDR2 is YYEEEE. The CDR3 is 14 amino acids. CDR3 nucleotide sequence: TGTGCCAGCAGCTTGGTGGGCAAACAAGAGACCCAGTACTTC. It translates to CASSLVGKQETQYF.

The V call is TRBV19, the J call TRBJ1-6, with 7 bases matching TRBD1. Germline assignment: CDR1 LNHDA and CDR2 SQIVND (reference sequence). The CDR3 spans 13 residues. J lost 7 bases, V lost 6 bases, and 3 bases had no gene match. CDR3 bases: TGTGCCAGTAGGGGGACAGTAAATTCACCCCTCCACTTT. Translation: CASRGTVNSPLHF.

This clonotype has ten or more counts. The CDR3: CASSVRDGAYEQYF. CDR3 DNA: TGTGCCAGCAGCGTACGGGACGGAGCCTACGAGCAGTACTTC. The chain employs TRBV6-1 and TRBJ2-7, with D perhaps matching TRBD1 or TRBD2 (5 bases each). Germline CDR1 MNHNS, CDR2 SASEGT. The CDR3 has 14 residues. Between the trimmed V and J ends, which lost 6 bases and 2 bases, there was a span of 14 bases.

About this clonotype itself: The conserved phenylalanine or tryptophan is not found at the CDR3 terminus, so this likely reflects a read error. It is unclear where the CDR3 begins or ends on the DNA, so no DNA is shown, and the CDR3 is as TCRdb lists it. The CDR3 sequence: CSVGLTSGRGETKYS. J is TRBJ2-5 and V is TRBV29-1; TRBD2 reflects the table's D call only, with no check against the DNA. CDR1 and CDR2 from the germline V gene are SQVTM and ANQGSEA. The CDR3 is 15 amino acids long, termini counted.

This clonotype showed up many times. The chain links TRBV29-1 to TRBJ2-1; D could derive from TRBD1 or TRBD2 (6 bases each). This CDR3 is 14 amino acids long. Germline V gene data show CDR1 as SQVTM and CDR2 as ANQGSEA. V dropped 8 bases and J dropped 6 bases, with 20 bases sitting between them. DNA of the CDR3: TGCAGCATTGTGGGGGGCCCGTTAGGCAATGAGCAGTTCTTC. It codes for CSIVGGPLGNEQFF.

This clonotype was seen repeatedly, ten times or more. The chain links TRBV6-1 to TRBJ2-7; D might be TRBD2 (5 bases). Trimming removed 10 bases from V and 3 bases from J, with 7 bases in between. This CDR3 region has 10 residues. Germline CDR1 MNHNS, CDR2 SASEGT. The CDR3 sequence: CATGNYEQYF. The CDR3 nucleotides are TGTGCCACCGGGAACTACGAGCAGTACTTC.

This clonotype was recorded many times. The rearrangement uses TRBV4-1 and TRBJ2-5; 12 bases match TRBD2. V gave up 3 bases and J gave up 3 bases; unmatched junction bases: 2. The CDR3 contains 15 residues. Germline V gene sequence: CDR1 MGHRA, CDR2 YSYEKL. The CDR3 is CASSHPSGGEETQYF. In nucleotides, the CDR3 is TGCGCCAGCAGCCACCCTAGCGGGGGGGAAGAGACCCAGTACTTC.

A few counts support this clonotype. The V call is TRBV6-5, the J call TRBJ1-4, with a tentative D call TRBD1 (5 bases). CDR1 and CDR2 (germline): MNHEY, SVGAGI. Trimming took 8 bases from V and 4 from J, leaving 14 bases between them. The CDR3 spans 14 residues. The CDR3 region has the DNA TGTGCCAGCTCGGGGCGGGGGATTAATGAAAAACTGTTTTTT. Amino acid sequence: CASSGRGINEKLFF.

The CDR3 sequence is CASSSGGGGGYEQYF. Here the CDR3 DNA reads TGTGCCAGCAGCTCTGGGGGGGGGGGCGGCTACGAGCAGTACTTC. The V gene is TRBV11-3, the J gene TRBJ2-7, with D maybe TRBD2 (7 bases). The germline V and J ends were trimmed by 4 bases and 3 bases, with 16 bases remaining between them. This CDR3 is built from 15 residues. CDR1 is SGHNT, CDR2 YENEEA, per germline. The full variable domain, rest sourced from reference TRBV11-3 and TRBJ2-7, is EAGVVQSPRYKIIEKKQPVAFWCNPISGHNTLYWYLQNLGQGPELLIRYENEEAVDDSQLPKDRFSAERLKGVDSTLKIQPAELGDSAVYLCASSSGGGGGYEQYFGPGTRLTVT.

The rearrangement uses TRBV7-8 and TRBJ2-5; tentatively, D is TRBD1 (6 bases). The V end was cut by 5 bases, the J end by 4 bases, with 11 bases between. The CDR3 has 13 amino acids. Germline CDR1 SGHVS, CDR2 FQNEAQ. This chain's CDR3 is CASSRGHGETQYF. CDR3 DNA sequence: TGTGCCAGCAGCCGGGGACACGGAGAGACCCAGTACTTC.

There are many counts of this clonotype. This chain links TRBV12-3 or TRBV12-4 with TRBJ1-2; 7 bases align to TRBD1. Trimming at V came to 1 base and at J to 4 bases, leaving 3 bases not matched to a gene. The CDR3 runs to 14 residues. CDR3 loop: CASSLGQGGYGYTF. CDR3 nucleotides: TGTGCCAGCAGTTTAGGACAGGGAGGCTATGGCTACACCTTC.

The sample holds a few counts of this clonotype. This may arise from a read error, as a much more abundant clone is one base away. The chain is built from TRBV6-1 and TRBJ1-4; D unresolved. The CDR3 runs to 16 residues. The V gene's germline CDR1 is MNHNS and CDR2 SASEGT. The DNA for the CDR3 is TGTGCCGGCAGACCCCGCCAAGACGCAACTAATGAAAAACTGTTTTTT. It yields the protein CAGRPRQDATNEKLFF.